The 26 T cell receptor beta chains below all came from one sample that was sequenced in a study of shared clonotypes between healthy human individuals. The table came from immunoSEQ multiplex PCR; TCRdb's copy has only in-frame clones and leaves some out. The repertoire holds fewer than 850,000 clones, with roughly 70% as singletons. Sequencing was performed on memory CD4+ T cells sorted from blood. The sample's subset: CD45RA-negative fraction. The receptors derive from a woman in her 30s in good health.

This clone was seen only once. The J gene is TRBJ1-2, the V gene TRBV28; no reliable D call. The germline V gene has CDR1 MDHEN and CDR2 SYDVKM. V was clipped by 4 bases and J by 4 bases, with 19 bases between them. The CDR3 runs to 16 residues. The CDR3 bases are TGTGCCAGCAGTTCAGCCATGTTGGCCTGGGCCTATGGCTACACCTTC. It encodes CASSSAMLAWAYGYTF.

This clone occurred a few times. This chain links TRBV30 with TRBJ2-6, with 12 bases fitting TRBD2. The CDR3 has 17 amino acids. With V trimmed by 0 bases and J by 4 bases, 4 bases remained unmatched. CDR1 and CDR2 from the germline V gene are GTSNPN and SVGIG (reference sequence). The CDR3 sequence: CAWSVSGLAGGANVLTF. In DNA, the CDR3 is TGTGCCTGGAGTGTATCGGGACTAGCGGGCGGGGCCAACGTCCTGACTTTC. Complete variable domain (other parts from reference TRBV30 and TRBJ2-6): SQTIHQWPATLVQPVGSPLSLECTVEGTSNPNLYWYRQAAGRGLQLLFYSVGIGQISSEVPQNLSASRPQDRQFILSSKKLLLSDSGFYLCAWSVSGLAGGANVLTFGAGSRLTVL.

This rearrangement joins TRBV5-1 to TRBJ1-2, with D hard to call. The V end was cut by 0 bases, the J end by 6 bases, with 9 bases between. The CDR3 contains 13 residues. The V gene's germline CDR1 is SGHRS and CDR2 YFSETQ. The CDR3, as DNA: TGCGCCAGCAGCTTGGAACAAAGGGATGGCTACACCTTC. Protein: CASSLEQRDGYTF.

The chain is built from TRBV5-1 and TRBJ2-7; tentatively, D is TRBD1 or TRBD2 (6 bases each). The CDR3 consists of 15 residues. The V gene lost 0 bases and the J gene lost 2 bases, with 12 bases spanning the gap. Germline loops: CDR1 SGHRS, CDR2 YFSETQ. CDR3 bases: TGCGCCAGCAGCTTGGCCGTGGGGGGCGCCTACGAGCAGTACTTC. Amino acids: CASSLAVGGAYEQYF.

The chain's CDR3 is CASSHPAPNTEAFF. CDR3 bases: TGTGCCAGCAGCCACCCGGCCCCGAACACTGAAGCTTTCTTT. This chain connects TRBV14 to TRBJ1-1; D call uncertain. V lost 3 bases and J lost 1, with 9 bases in between. The CDR3 length is 14 residues. The germline gives CDR1 SGHDN, CDR2 FVKESK.

The J gene is TRBJ1-3, the V gene TRBV28, with D possibly TRBD1 on 6 matching bases. This CDR3 is built from 16 residues. The V and J ends lost 8 bases and 0 bases respectively, with 17 bases between them. Germline CDR1 is MDHEN and CDR2 is SYDVKM. Here the CDR3 DNA reads TGTGCCAGCGGGGGGCAGGGGAAGAGCTCTGGAAACACCATATATTTT. Residues: CASGGQGKSSGNTIYF. Full variable domain (rest looked up from reference TRBV28 and TRBJ1-3): DVKVTQSSRYLVKRTGEKVFLECVQDMDHENMFWYRQDPGLGLRLIYFSYDVKMKEKGDIPEGYSVSREKKERFSLILESASTNQTSMYLCASGGQGKSSGNTIYFGEGSWLTVV.

The genes are TRBV4-1 and TRBJ2-1; the D gene is possibly TRBD2 (6 bases). V lost 1 base to trimming and J lost 7 bases, with 17 bases between them. The CDR3 covers 16 residues. Per germline, CDR1 MGHRA and CDR2 YSYEKL. The CDR3 nucleotides are TGCGCCAGCAGCCAAGTTTTTGGTGGGACTCTGAATGAGCAGTTCTTC. It is translated as CASSQVFGGTLNEQFF.

The rearrangement uses TRBV25-1 and TRBJ2-2, with D perhaps TRBD2 (5 bases). Trimming pared 4 bases from V and 1 base from J, leaving 10 bases between. The CDR3 extends over 15 amino acids. Looked up from germline, CDR1 is MGHDK and CDR2 is SYGVNS. CDR3 nucleotides: TGTGCCAGCAGTGCCCTGGACTTGAACACCGGGGAGCTGTTTTTT. This sequence encodes CASSALDLNTGELFF.

The V gene is TRBV25-1, the J gene TRBJ2-5, with D possibly called TRBD1 or TRBD2 (7 bases each). Trimming pared 5 bases from V and 3 bases from J, leaving 19 bases between. The germline CDR1 and CDR2 sequences are MGHDK and SYGVNS. The CDR3 runs 16 residues. Here the CDR3 reads CASSTSGGGREETQYF. The CDR3 DNA sequence: TGTGCCAGCAGTACCTCAGGGGGGGGAAGGGAAGAGACCCAGTACTTC.

V and J are TRBV29-1 and TRBJ2-7, with TRBD1 identical over 10 bases. V lost 6 bases and J lost 3; bases outside the gene matches: 5. Germline V CDR1 and CDR2: SQVTM, ANQGSEA. The CDR3 loop spans 13 amino acids. CDR3 sequence reads: CSVFGQGDYEQYF. The CDR3 DNA sequence: TGCAGCGTCTTTGGACAGGGGGACTACGAGCAGTACTTC.

This chain links TRBV25-1 with TRBJ1-1; TRBD1 aligns across 8 bases. This CDR3 has 14 amino acids. Germline CDR1 is MGHDK and CDR2 is SYGVNS. V dropped 3 bases and J dropped 4; count of bases not matched to a gene: 4. CDR3 in DNA: TGTGCCAGCAGTGACAAAACAGGGGGCACTGAAGCTTTCTTT. It specifies CASSDKTGGTEAFF.

This clone appeared many times. Within the sample, other DNA sequences also encode this same CDR3. The J gene is TRBJ2-2, the V gene TRBV7-9; D not certain. Germline V CDR1 and CDR2: SEHNR, FQNEAQ (reference sequence). The CDR3 is 13 amino acids. Trimming took off 1 base at V and 3 bases at J, with 3 bases between the two ends. As DNA, the CDR3 is TGTGCCAGCAGCTTAGGTTACACCGGGGAGCTGTTTTTT. Its protein product is CASSLGYTGELFF. The full variable domain, its missing parts supplied by reference TRBV7-9 and TRBJ2-2, is DTGVSQNPRHKITKRGQNVTFRCDPISEHNRLYWYRQTLGQGPEFLTYFQNEAQLEKSRLLSDRFSAERPKGSFSTLEIQRTEQGDSAMYLCASSLGYTGELFFGEGSRLTVL.

The J gene is TRBJ2-2, the V gene TRBV7-7; 7 bases map to TRBD2. The V gene end was trimmed by 6 bases and the J gene end by 5 bases; junction bases not matched to a gene: 9. This CDR3 spans 15 amino acids. Germline V gene data show CDR1 as SSHAT and CDR2 as FNYEAQ (reference sequence). DNA for the CDR3: TGTGCCAGCAGTCCTCGGACTAGTCATACCGGGGAGCTGTTTTTT. It yields the protein CASSPRTSHTGELFF.

The gene calls are TRBV28 and TRBJ2-1; 7 bases match TRBD1. From germline, CDR1 is MDHEN and CDR2 SYDVKM. The trim removed 5 bases at V and 4 bases at J, leaving 14 bases unmatched. The CDR3 covers 17 residues. The CDR3 DNA reads as TGTGCCAGCAGTACACGACACAGGGGTCCTGCGTACAATGAGCAGTTCTTC. Translation gives CASSTRHRGPAYNEQFF.

The rearrangement uses TRBV19 and TRBJ2-7; 10 positions match TRBD1. The CDR3 sequence is 13 residues long. V shed 11 bases, J shed 6 bases, and the junction held 10 bases outside the gene matches. Per the germline V gene, CDR1 is LNHDA and CDR2 is SQIVND (reference sequence). The CDR3 is CAVKGQGFSEQYF. The CDR3 DNA is TGTGCCGTTAAGGGACAGGGGTTTAGCGAGCAGTACTTC.

This clone was counted many times. The CDR3 DNA follows: TGTGCCTGGAGTGTACCGGGACAGGGATTTGAAAAACTGTTTTTT. Its translation: CAWSVPGQGFEKLFF. This chain links TRBV30 with TRBJ1-4; 9 bases are a match to TRBD1. The J segment lost 7 bases and the V segment lost 0 bases, leaving 6 bases of the junction unmatched. Germline CDR1 GTSNPN, CDR2 SVGIG (reference sequence). This CDR3 is 15 amino acids long.

The chain combines TRBV27 with TRBJ1-5; the D is unclear. This CDR3 spans 12 amino acids. The germline gives CDR1 MNHEY, CDR2 SMNVEV (reference sequence). The V end lost 5 bases, the J end lost 7 bases, and 9 bases lay between the germline ends. The CDR3 loop reads CASSGVGQPQHF. The CDR3 DNA reads TGTGCCAGCAGTGGGGTCGGGCAGCCCCAGCATTTT.

The chain recombines TRBV7-2 with TRBJ1-2; 9 bases map to TRBD1. The CDR3 is 16 amino acids. Losses at the gene ends were 2 bases for V and 2 bases for J; bases not matched to a gene: 6. Germline V gene data show CDR1 as SGHTA and CDR2 as FQGNSA. The CDR3 region has the DNA TGTGCCAGCAGCTTATCCCCGACAGGGGGGAACTATGGCTACACCTTC. It is translated as CASSLSPTGGNYGYTF.

The chain combines TRBV7-2 with TRBJ2-2; D is unclear. V dropped 0 bases and J dropped 0 bases, with 5 bases sitting between them. Germline V CDR1 and CDR2: SGHTA, FQGNSA. This CDR3 contains 15 residues. The CDR3 sequence is CASSLAQTNTGELFF. The CDR3 bases are TGTGCCAGCAGCTTAGCACAGACGAACACCGGGGAGCTGTTTTTT.

The DNA of the CDR3 is TGCGCCAGCAGCCAAGAGCGGACAGCGGTTTATGGCTACACCTTC. This sequence encodes CASSQERTAVYGYTF. The V gene is TRBV4-1, the J gene TRBJ1-2, with TRBD1 as a possible D gene (6 bases). Trimming left V 0 bases short and J 5 bases short, with 13 bases between. This CDR3 region has 15 residues. Looked up from germline, CDR1 is MGHRA and CDR2 is YSYEKL.

The chain has TRBV28 and TRBJ2-7, with D possibly being TRBD1 (5 bases). The germline V gene encodes CDR1 MDHEN and CDR2 SYDVKM. CDR3 length: 16 residues. V lost 7 bases to trimming and J lost 0 bases, with 19 bases between them. The CDR3 DNA sequence: TGTGCCAGCACCAAGGGTTCGCAGGGCGCCTCCTACGAGCAGTACTTC. Residues: CASTKGSQGASYEQYF.

The V and J genes are TRBV10-2 and TRBJ1-1; tentatively, D is TRBD1 (5 bases). Germline V gene lookup returns CDR1 WSHSY and CDR2 SAAADI. There are 15 residues in the CDR3. V was clipped by 0 bases and J by 5 bases, with 13 bases between them. DNA of the CDR3: TGCGCCAGCAGTGAGTCCCGGCTTTGGGGGACTGAAGCTTTCTTT. It codes for CASSESRLWGTEAFF.

This clone turned up a few times. This sequence joins TRBV27 and TRBJ1-2, with TRBD1 matching 8 bases. Germline CDR1 is MNHEY and CDR2 is SMNVEV (reference sequence). V dropped 5 bases and J dropped 1; count of bases not matched to a gene: 12. The CDR3 consists of 17 residues. The CDR3, as DNA: TGTGCCAGCAGTCACGACAGGGGAGGTTGGGGTAACTATGGCTACACCTTC. Encoded protein: CASSHDRGGWGNYGYTF.

This chain links TRBV10-2 with TRBJ2-7; TRBD2 matches 8 bases. In germline, CDR1 is WSHSY, CDR2 SAAADI. This CDR3 has 14 residues. With 2 bases clipped from V and 5 bases from J, the junction kept 5 bases outside the gene matches. Here the CDR3 reads CASSEAPAGDEQYF. DNA for the CDR3: TGCGCCAGCAGTGAGGCTCCAGCGGGAGACGAGCAGTACTTC.

Points on this clone: Different DNA sequences within this sample yield the same CDR3. The V call is TRBV4-1, the J call TRBJ2-7; TRBD1 matches at 9 bases. The V and J ends lost 0 bases and 0 bases, in that order; junction bases with no gene match: 6. Germline V CDR1 and CDR2: MGHRA, YSYEKL. The CDR3 sequence is 17 residues long. CDR3 residues: CASSQDGGTGSSYEQYF. The CDR3 nucleotides are TGCGCCAGCAGCCAAGATGGTGGGACAGGGAGCTCCTACGAGCAGTACTTC.

This clone showed up just once. The chain carries TRBV2 and TRBJ2-7, with D possibly being TRBD1 (6 bases). The V and J ends lost 11 bases and 1 base respectively, with 12 bases between them. Germline V gene sequence: CDR1 SNHLY, CDR2 FYNNEI. The CDR3 extends over 12 amino acids. Here the CDR3 reads CAAGTFSYEQYF. Here the CDR3 DNA reads TGTGCCGCAGGGACATTTTCCTACGAGCAGTACTTC.